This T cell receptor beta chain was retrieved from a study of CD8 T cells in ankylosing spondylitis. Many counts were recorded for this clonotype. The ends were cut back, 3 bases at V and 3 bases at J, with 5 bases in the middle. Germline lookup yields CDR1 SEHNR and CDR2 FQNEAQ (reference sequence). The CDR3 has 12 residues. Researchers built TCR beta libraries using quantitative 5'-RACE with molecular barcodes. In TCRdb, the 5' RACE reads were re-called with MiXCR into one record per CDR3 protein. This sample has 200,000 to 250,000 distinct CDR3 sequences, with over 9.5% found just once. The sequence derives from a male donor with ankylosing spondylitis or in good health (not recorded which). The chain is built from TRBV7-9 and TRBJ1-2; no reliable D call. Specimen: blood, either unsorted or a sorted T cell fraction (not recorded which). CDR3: CASSFGDYGYTF. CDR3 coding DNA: TGTGCCAGCAGCTTCGGAGACTATGGCTACACCTTC.